The 26 T cell receptor beta chains presented below share a single source sample, sequenced in a study of cytomegalovirus exposure and HLA in healthy donors. Use of 60 Vbeta and 13 Jbeta primers characterized the PCR. TCRdb's copy holds only in-frame clones and misses some; the assay was immunoSEQ multiplex PCR. Here the sample spans 150,000 to 200,000 clones, around three quarters being singletons. Sequenced sample: PBMCs. These receptors all come from a boy aged 5-17 years in good health and CMV-seronegative.

The V call is TRBV14, the J call TRBJ2-2; 7 bases fit TRBD1. The germline gives CDR1 SGHDN, CDR2 FVKESK. This CDR3 has 16 amino acids. V shed 1 base, J shed 4 bases, and the junction held 6 bases outside the gene matches. The DNA of the CDR3 is TGTGCCAGCAGCCAAGGGTACAGGGGAAGCACCGGGGAGCTGTTTTTT. Translated: CASSQGYRGSTGELFF.

This chain uses TRBV18 with TRBJ2-5, with 7 bases aligning to TRBD2. The CDR3 consists of 17 residues. CDR1 and CDR2 (germline): KGHSH, LQKENI. V shed 4 bases and J 0 bases; nucleotides not matched to a gene: 11. The CDR3: CASSRGLPAGDQETQYF. CDR3 nucleotide sequence: TGTGCCAGCTCACGAGGGTTACCGGCGGGAGACCAAGAGACCCAGTACTTC.

V usage is TRBV27 and J usage is TRBJ1-2, with 7 bases matching TRBD1. This CDR3 has 14 residues. The V segment lost 5 bases and the J segment 3 bases; nucleotides outside the gene matches: 6. The V gene's germline CDR1 is MNHEY and CDR2 SMNVEV (reference sequence). This CDR3 is CASSKGTAYYGYTF. As DNA, the CDR3 is TGTGCCAGCAGTAAAGGGACAGCTTACTATGGCTACACCTTC.

In nucleotides, the CDR3 is TGTGCCATCAGTATAGACTTCGGGGATGAAAAACTGTTTTTT. Its translation: CAISIDFGDEKLFF. The rearrangement uses TRBV10-3 and TRBJ1-4; D unresolved. The CDR3 consists of 14 residues. Germline assignment: CDR1 ENHRY and CDR2 SYGVKD. V was trimmed by 5 bases and J by 6 bases, leaving 13 bases between them.

The V call is TRBV19, the J call TRBJ2-1; the match to TRBD2 covers 10 bases. Unmatched junction bases numbered 4, after V lost 5 bases and J lost 0 bases. Germline CDR1 reads LNHDA; CDR2 reads SQIVND (reference sequence). The CDR3 has 16 amino acids. CDR3 sequence: CASSAPSGSSYNEQFF. CDR3 DNA sequence: TGTGCCAGTAGTGCCCCTAGCGGGAGCTCCTACAATGAGCAGTTCTTC. Variable domain in full (rest from reference TRBV19 and TRBJ2-1): DGGITQSPKYLFRKEGQNVTLSCEQNLNHDAMYWYRQDPGQGLRLIYYSQIVNDFQKGDIAEGYSVSREKKESFPLTVTSAQKNPTAFYLCASSAPSGSSYNEQFFGPGTRLTVL.

V and J are TRBV7-8 and TRBJ1-4, with a tentative D call TRBD1 (6 bases). The germline CDR1 and CDR2 sequences are SGHVS and FQNEAQ. The CDR3 has 14 amino acids. With 4 bases removed from V and 4 bases from J, the gap between germline ends came to 10 bases. The CDR3 DNA follows: TGTGCCAGCAGCTGGGGGCAGTTTAATGAAAAACTGTTTTTT. Amino acids: CASSWGQFNEKLFF.

This clone was picked up one time. The chain uses TRBV5-4 and TRBJ2-1, with unresolved D. This CDR3 is 13 amino acids long. Germline assignment: CDR1 SGHNT and CDR2 YYREEE (reference sequence). Deletions cut 3 bases from V and 2 bases from J, with 6 bases between. The CDR3 reads CASSSVTYNEQFF. The CDR3 DNA is TGTGCCAGCAGCTCAGTCACCTACAATGAGCAGTTCTTC.

The chain recombines TRBV4-2 with TRBJ1-2; D is possibly TRBD1 (6 bases). This CDR3 contains 15 residues. Per the germline V gene, CDR1 is LGHNA and CDR2 is YNFKEQ. The V and J ends lost 4 bases and 2 bases respectively, with 14 bases between them. CDR3 region: CASSPQGSLNYGYTF. The CDR3 coding sequence is TGTGCCAGCAGCCCACAGGGAAGTTTGAACTATGGCTACACCTTC.

The rearrangement links TRBV14 to TRBJ2-5, with D tentatively TRBD1 (5 bases). V shed 2 bases and J shed 5 bases, with 12 bases lying between them. This CDR3 comprises 14 residues. Germline lookup yields CDR1 SGHDN and CDR2 FVKESK. The CDR3 is CASSQYQGGETQYF. The CDR3 coding sequence is TGTGCCAGCAGCCAATACCAGGGTGGGGAGACCCAGTACTTC.

V usage is TRBV7-9 and J usage is TRBJ1-1; no clear D gene. V dropped 4 bases and J dropped 0 bases, with 12 bases sitting between them. Per the germline V gene, CDR1 is SEHNR and CDR2 is FQNEAQ (reference sequence). The CDR3 totals 15 residues. The CDR3 sequence: CASSSPLVVNTEAFF. The CDR3 region has the DNA TGTGCCAGCAGCTCCCCCTTAGTCGTGAACACTGAAGCTTTCTTT.

The rearrangement uses TRBV9 and TRBJ1-1, with a weak D call TRBD1 (5 bases). The V gene lost 2 bases and the J gene lost 4 bases, with 15 bases spanning the gap. The CDR3 is 15 amino acids. The germline CDR1 and CDR2 sequences are SGDLS and YYNGEE. The chain's CDR3 is CASSVLTAKATEAFF. CDR3 bases: TGTGCCAGCAGCGTTCTGACAGCGAAGGCCACTGAAGCTTTCTTT.

CDR3 in amino acids: CASSALEPDWNDNEQFF. The CDR3 DNA reads TGTGCCAGCAGTGCGCTTGAGCCGGACTGGAATGACAATGAGCAGTTCTTC. This chain links TRBV2 with TRBJ2-1; perhaps TRBD2 as D (5 bases). Germline-derived CDR1 and CDR2 are SNHLY and FYNNEI. The CDR3 is 17 residues long. V was shortened by 4 bases and J by 5 bases, with 21 bases between the two germline ends. The entire variable domain, with the rest obtained from reference TRBV2 and TRBJ2-1, is as follows: EPEVTQTPSHQVTQMGQEVILRCVPISNHLYFYWYRQILGQKVEFLVSFYNNEISEKSEIFDDQFSVERPDGSNFTLKIRSTKLEDSAMYFCASSALEPDWNDNEQFFGPGTRLTVL.

The chain combines TRBV25-1 with TRBJ1-4; D gene unclear. V was pared by 4 bases and J by 4 bases, with 10 bases between. CDR3 length equals 14 residues. Germline CDR1 and CDR2: MGHDK and SYGVNS. The CDR3, as DNA: TGTGCCAGCAGTGTGGGCACCTTTAATGAAAAACTGTTTTTT. This translates into CASSVGTFNEKLFF.

This chain uses TRBV5-1 with TRBJ1-6, with a tentative D call TRBD1 (6 bases). Germline assignment: CDR1 SGHRS and CDR2 YFSETQ. CDR3 length equals 14 residues. Trimming took off 5 bases at V and 7 bases at J, with 13 bases between the two ends. CDR3 sequence (DNA): TGCGCCAGCAGGGACAGTGGGCGGAATTCACCCCTCCACTTT. It encodes CASRDSGRNSPLHF. Looking up the rest from reference TRBV5-1 and TRBJ1-6 gives the full variable domain: KAGVTQTPRYLIKTRGQQVTLSCSPISGHRSVSWYQQTPGQGLQFLFEYFSETQRNKGNFPGRFSGRQFSNSRSEMNVSTLELGDSALYLCASRDSGRNSPLHFGNGTRLTVT.

The genes are TRBV5-1 and TRBJ1-2; weak D call: TRBD1 (5 bases). Trimming removed 2 bases from V and 4 bases from J, with 12 bases in between. This CDR3 is built from 14 residues. CDR1 and CDR2 (germline): SGHRS, YFSETQ. The CDR3 nucleotides are TGCGCCAGCAGCTTACAGGCGGATAGCTATGGCTACACCTTC. Protein product: CASSLQADSYGYTF.

In its sample, this clone was seen once. This chain joins TRBV6-5 and TRBJ1-1; tentatively, D is TRBD1 (5 bases). The V gene lost 0 bases and the J gene lost 5 bases, with 16 bases spanning the gap. Germline V lookup: CDR1 MNHEY, CDR2 SVGAGI. The CDR3 extends over 16 amino acids. The CDR3 loop reads CASSYSILGRVTEAFF. The CDR3 nucleotides are TGTGCCAGCAGTTACTCGATTCTTGGCAGGGTAACTGAAGCTTTCTTT.

The genes are TRBV18 and TRBJ1-1; D may be TRBD1 (5 bases). Trimming took 3 bases from V and 0 from J, leaving 5 bases between them. The CDR3 sequence is 13 residues long. Per the germline V gene, CDR1 is KGHSH and CDR2 is LQKENI. This CDR3 is CASSPTVNTEAFF. CDR3 nucleotide sequence: TGTGCCAGCTCACCGACAGTGAACACTGAAGCTTTCTTT.

The chain carries TRBV29-1 and TRBJ2-3; D gene unclear. The V end was cut by 7 bases, the J end by 4 bases, with 12 bases between. Per germline, CDR1 SQVTM and CDR2 ANQGSEA. CDR3 size: 12 residues. In DNA form, the CDR3 reads TGCAGCGCTCGGCGGTCCGCAGATACGCAGTATTTT. This sequence encodes CSARRSADTQYF.

The chain recombines TRBV4-1 with TRBJ2-1; 11 bases agree with TRBD2. Trimming at V came to 1 base and at J to 6 bases, leaving 8 bases not matched to a gene. This CDR3 spans 17 amino acids. Looked up from germline, CDR1 is MGHRA and CDR2 is YSYEKL. The CDR3 loop is CASSQVELAGGGNEQFF. The CDR3 bases are TGCGCCAGCAGCCAAGTCGAGCTAGCGGGAGGAGGCAATGAGCAGTTCTTC.

V and J are TRBV5-5 and TRBJ1-1; D is perhaps TRBD1 (6 bases). Germline CDR1 is SGHKS and CDR2 is YYEKEE (reference sequence). The V and J ends lost 0 bases and 4 bases respectively, with 10 bases between them. This CDR3 region has 14 residues. Here the CDR3 DNA reads TGTGCCAGCAGCTTGGTAGGGGGAAGCACTGAAGCTTTCTTT. As protein: CASSLVGGSTEAFF.

The gene calls are TRBV7-9 and TRBJ2-7; possible D gene TRBD1, 6 bases. Germline V gives CDR1 SEHNR, CDR2 FQNEAQ (reference sequence). The V and J ends lost 5 bases and 2 bases respectively, with 13 bases between them. CDR3 length: 14 amino acids. The CDR3 is CASSLGTTAYEQYF. The CDR3 region has the DNA TGTGCCAGCAGCCTAGGGACAACCGCCTACGAGCAGTACTTC.

The rearrangement links TRBV7-2 to TRBJ2-3; TRBD2 matches at 10 bases. Losses at the gene ends were 4 bases for V and 5 bases for J; bases not matched to a gene: 9. Germline V gene data show CDR1 as SGHTA and CDR2 as FQGNSA. The CDR3 sequence is 16 residues long. CDR3 amino acids: CASSSQAGGYIDTQYF. CDR3 sequence (DNA): TGTGCCAGCAGCTCCCAAGCGGGAGGGTATATAGATACGCAGTATTTT. The full variable domain, completed using reference TRBV7-2 and TRBJ2-3, is GAGVSQSPSNKVTEKGKDVELRCDPISGHTALYWYRQSLGQGLEFLIYFQGNSAPDKSGLPSDRFSAERTGGSVSTLTIQRTQQEDSAVYLCASSSQAGGYIDTQYFGPGTRLTVL.

This clone turned up a few times. CDR3 sequence reads: CASSSELGDEQYF. The CDR3 nucleotides are TGTGCCAGCAGTTCAGAGCTAGGAGACGAGCAGTACTTC. The rearrangement joins TRBV6-5 to TRBJ2-7; no clear D. There are 13 residues in the CDR3. V was pared by 4 bases and J by 5 bases, with 12 bases between. Germline lookup yields CDR1 MNHEY and CDR2 SVGAGI.

This rearrangement joins TRBV2 to TRBJ2-7; 8 bases fit TRBD2. CDR1 is SNHLY, CDR2 FYNNEI, per germline. This CDR3 has 15 residues. V lost 2 bases and J lost 0; bases outside the gene matches: 3. The CDR3 DNA follows: TGTGCCAGCAGTGAAAGTAGCGGGGCCTCCTACGAGCAGTACTTC. Encoded protein: CASSESSGASYEQYF.

This chain joins TRBV13 and TRBJ1-1; TRBD1 might be the D (6 bases). Germline CDR1 and CDR2: PRHDT and FYEKMQ (reference sequence). V shed 5 bases and J shed 1 base, with 8 bases lying between them. The CDR3 sequence is 13 residues long. The CDR3 bases are TGTGCCAGCAGCACCAGGGGGAACACTGAAGCTTTCTTT. It specifies CASSTRGNTEAFF.

This clone came up once. The chain is built from TRBV7-2 and TRBJ1-2, with D perhaps TRBD1 (5 bases). Trimming pared 11 bases from V and 2 bases from J, leaving 21 bases between. Per the germline V gene, CDR1 is SGHTA and CDR2 is FQGNSA. The CDR3 is 15 residues long. CDR3: CAAAYGAGRNYGYTF. CDR3 DNA sequence: TGTGCCGCTGCATATGGGGCGGGAAGGAACTATGGCTACACCTTC.